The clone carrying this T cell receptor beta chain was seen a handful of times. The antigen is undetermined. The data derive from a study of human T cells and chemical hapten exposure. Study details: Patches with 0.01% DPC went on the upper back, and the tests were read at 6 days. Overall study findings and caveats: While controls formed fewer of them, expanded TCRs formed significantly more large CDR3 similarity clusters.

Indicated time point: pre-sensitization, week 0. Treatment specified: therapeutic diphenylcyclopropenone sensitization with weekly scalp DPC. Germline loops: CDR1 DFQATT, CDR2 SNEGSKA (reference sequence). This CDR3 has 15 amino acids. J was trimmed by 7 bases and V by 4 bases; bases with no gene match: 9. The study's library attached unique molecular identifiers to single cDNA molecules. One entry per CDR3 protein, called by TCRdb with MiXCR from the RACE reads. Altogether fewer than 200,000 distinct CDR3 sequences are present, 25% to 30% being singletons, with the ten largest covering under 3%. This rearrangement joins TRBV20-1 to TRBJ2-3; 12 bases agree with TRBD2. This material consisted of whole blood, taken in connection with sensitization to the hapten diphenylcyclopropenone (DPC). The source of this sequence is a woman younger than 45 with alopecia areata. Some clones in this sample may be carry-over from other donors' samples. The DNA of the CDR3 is TGCAGTGCTACCCACCCTAGCGGGGGGGCCAATACGCAGTATTTT. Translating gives CSATHPSGGANTQYF.